The present T cell receptor beta chain was sequenced within a study of control samples from healthy donors and cancer patients. Clones were sequenced by immunoSEQ multiplex PCR, and TCRdb holds only the in-frame ones, with some missing. The top ten hold about 14% of the sample, which has 260,000 or so clones, over 75% seen once. This clone was detected a few times. This receptor was obtained from a woman aged 60-75 years with lung cancer. The sequencing input was PBMCs.

The CDR3 loop reads CASSLLAGDGYNEQFF. The CDR3 bases are TGCGCCAGCAGCTTACTAGCGGGAGATGGCTACAATGAGCAGTTCTTC. This chain connects TRBV5-1 to TRBJ2-1; 11 nucleotides match TRBD2. The CDR3 runs to 16 residues. Germline CDR1 and CDR2: SGHRS and YFSETQ. V was pared by 2 bases and J by 3 bases, with 4 bases of the junction left unmatched.